This T cell receptor (beta chain) was obtained from a study of OX40 agonist ivuxolimab in advanced cancers. Study summary: Eligibility admitted prior anti-PD-1, anti-PD-L1 or anti-CTLA-4 therapy; around 38% had some.

Generated by immunoSEQ multiplex PCR, the TCRdb table keeps only in-frame clones and is missing some. Counted here are roughly 120,000 clones, 85% to 95% occurring once; the ten biggest clones make up around 0.81%. On this clone: Its antigen remains unidentified.

Germline-derived CDR1 and CDR2 are MDHEN and SYDVKM. CDR3 length: 17 amino acids. Study-wide results and caveats: Some nonresponders also had low normalized T-cell clonal expansion.

The sequencing used CD4+ or CD8+ T cells sorted from blood, collected in a trial of the OX40 agonist ivuxolimab. The origin of this receptor is an adult with an advanced solid tumor such as melanoma, head and neck, liver or kidney cancer. The chain joins TRBV28 to TRBJ2-5; TRBD2 matches at 11 bases. The end of the DNA is better explained by TRBJ2-7, so the J call may be wrong. CDR3 region: CASSFVLVAGGPHEQYF. The CDR3 bases are TGTGCCAGCAGTTTTGTCCTGGTAGCGGGAGGGCCCCACGAGCAGTACTTC.